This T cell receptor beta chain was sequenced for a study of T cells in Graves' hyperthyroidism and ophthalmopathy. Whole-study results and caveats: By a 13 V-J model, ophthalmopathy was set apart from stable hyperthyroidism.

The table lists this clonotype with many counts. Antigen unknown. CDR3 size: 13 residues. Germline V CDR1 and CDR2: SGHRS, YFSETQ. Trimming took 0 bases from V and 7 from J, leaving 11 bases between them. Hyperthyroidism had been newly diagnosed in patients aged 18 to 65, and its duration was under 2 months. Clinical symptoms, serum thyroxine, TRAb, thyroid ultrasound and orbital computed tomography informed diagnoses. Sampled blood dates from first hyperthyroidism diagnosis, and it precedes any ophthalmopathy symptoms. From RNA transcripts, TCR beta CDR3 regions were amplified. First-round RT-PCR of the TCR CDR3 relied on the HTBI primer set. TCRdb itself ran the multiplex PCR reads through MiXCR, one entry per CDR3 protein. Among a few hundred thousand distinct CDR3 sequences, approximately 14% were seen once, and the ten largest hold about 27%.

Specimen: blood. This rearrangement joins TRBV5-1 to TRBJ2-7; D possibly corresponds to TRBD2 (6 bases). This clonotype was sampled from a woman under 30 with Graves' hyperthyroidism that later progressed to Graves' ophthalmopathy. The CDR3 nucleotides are TGCGCCAGCAGCTTGGATGGGCGGGGAGAGCAGTACTTC. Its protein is CASSLDGRGEQYF. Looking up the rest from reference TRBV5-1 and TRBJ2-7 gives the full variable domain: KAGVTQTPRYLIKTRGQQVTLSCSPISGHRSVSWYQQTPGQGLQFLFEYFSETQRNKGNFPGRFSGRQFSNSRSEMNVSTLELGDSALYLCASSLDGRGEQYFGPGTRLTVT.